This T cell receptor beta chain was captured by sequencing in a study of tumor and adjacent non-tumor tissue in lung cancer. Looked up from germline, CDR1 is MNHNY and CDR2 is SVGAGI (reference sequence). The CDR3 length is 13 residues. The template was RNA from unsorted bulk tissue. TCRbeta libraries were built with three rounds of nested PCR, modified from ARM-PCR. One entry per CDR3 protein, called by TCRdb with MiXCR from the multiplex PCR reads. The repertoire holds tens of thousands of distinct CDR3 sequences, with around 80% as singletons. To note about this clonotype: One end of the junction is discordant with germline, which a read error may explain.

The sample taken for sequencing was lung tumor tissue. The genes are TRBV6-6 and TRBJ2-7, with D perhaps TRBD1 or TRBD2 (5 bases each). The TCR was taken from a woman aged 45-65 years with non-small cell lung cancer. This chain's CDR3 is CASSYGTLCEQYF. CDR3 DNA sequence: TGTGCTAGCAGTTACGGGACCCTTTGCGAGCAGTACTTC.